Below, 23 T cell receptor beta chains from the same sample are listed, as sequenced in a study of blood T cell repertoires in COVID-19. Measured with immunoSEQ multiplex PCR; TCRdb has only the in-frame clones, and not every one. In the table there are roughly 150,000 clones, around 89% of which are singletons. The sequenced material came from peripheral blood. Receptors were obtained from a man aged 50-60 years who had recovered from COVID-19.

The rearrangement joins TRBV29-1 to TRBJ1-2; D gene unclear. The V and J ends lost 4 bases and 4 bases respectively, with 10 bases between them. CDR1 and CDR2 (germline): SQVTM, ANQGSEA. The CDR3 covers 12 residues. In nucleotides, the CDR3 is TGCAGCGTTGTCGAAATGAGCTATGGCTACACCTTC. Its protein is CSVVEMSYGYTF.

The chain is built from TRBV21-1 and TRBJ2-1; TRBD2, the D gene given by the table, was not confirmed from the DNA. TRBV21-1 is described as a pseudogene. The CDR3 contains 15 residues. Here the CDR3 DNA reads TGTGCCAGCAGCAGACTAGCGGGCATCTACAATGAGCAGTTCTTC. This gives the protein CASSRLAGIYNEQFF.

The chain couples TRBV5-4 to TRBJ2-5; 7 bases are a match to TRBD1. Per the germline V gene, CDR1 is SGHNT and CDR2 is YYREEE (reference sequence). Trimming cost V 3 bases and J 5 bases; bases outside gene matches: 7. The CDR3 is 14 residues long. The CDR3 reads CASSSTTGLETQYF. DNA for the CDR3: TGTGCCAGCAGCTCCACGACAGGGCTGGAGACCCAGTACTTC.

The chain carries TRBV6-4 and TRBJ1-1, with 7 bases lining up with TRBD1. The V and J ends lost 0 bases and 7 bases, in that order; junction bases with no gene match: 2. CDR3 size: 13 residues. The germline gives CDR1 MRHNA, CDR2 SNTAGT. CDR3 nucleotide sequence: TGTGCCAGCAGTGACTCTCAGGGGGTTGAAGCTTTCTTT. This codes for CASSDSQGVEAFF.

V gene TRBV6-5 combines with J gene TRBJ2-7; 7 nucleotides line up with TRBD1. Germline V gene data show CDR1 as MNHEY and CDR2 as SVGAGI. The trim removed 7 bases at V and 3 bases at J, leaving 6 bases unmatched. CDR3 size: 13 residues. The CDR3 loop is CASNRRQGYEQYF. The CDR3 bases are TGTGCCAGCAATAGGAGACAGGGCTACGAGCAGTACTTC.

The chain couples TRBV7-8 to TRBJ1-1; 8 bases are shared with TRBD1. There are 14 residues in the CDR3. The V gene's germline CDR1 is SGHVS and CDR2 FQNEAQ. J lost 11 bases, V lost 2 bases, and 10 bases had no gene match. CDR3 loop: CASSLSLTGAGAFF. CDR3 coding DNA: TGTGCCAGCAGCTTATCCCTGACAGGGGCTGGCGCTTTCTTT.

The V gene is TRBV7-2, the J gene TRBJ2-1, with D perhaps matching TRBD2 (6 bases). CDR1 and CDR2 from the germline V gene are SGHTA and FQGNSA. The CDR3 runs 13 residues. V lost 5 bases and J 12 bases, leaving 17 bases between the germline ends. The CDR3 protein is CASSPTVAGRQFF. The CDR3 bases are TGTGCCAGCAGCCCCACTGTCGCGGGACGGCAGTTCTTC.

This clone has only one observation. This sequence joins TRBV19 and TRBJ2-6; no clear D gene. Germline CDR1 LNHDA, CDR2 SQIVND (reference sequence). This CDR3 spans 16 amino acids. With 5 bases removed from V and 0 bases from J, the gap between germline ends came to 11 bases. DNA of the CDR3: TGTGCCAGTAGTGTTAGTGGTCCCTCTGGGGCCAACGTCCTGACTTTC. It yields the protein CASSVSGPSGANVLTF.

This rearrangement joins TRBV19 to TRBJ1-2; 7 nucleotides align to TRBD1. With 7 bases clipped from V and 2 bases from J, the junction kept 4 bases outside the gene matches. Per germline, CDR1 LNHDA and CDR2 SQIVND (reference sequence). The CDR3 totals 13 residues. CDR3 sequence reads: CASTQDRNYGYTF. The DNA for the CDR3 is TGTGCCAGTACCCAGGACAGGAACTATGGCTACACCTTC.

The CDR3 coding sequence is TGTGCCATCAGTGATAACGCGGGGGGGACCTACGAGCAGTACTTC. It codes for CAISDNAGGTYEQYF. This sequence joins TRBV10-3 and TRBJ2-7; TRBD2 agrees at 9 bases. Germline loops: CDR1 ENHRY, CDR2 SYGVKD. Trimming at V came to 3 bases and at J to 2 bases, leaving 5 bases not matched to a gene. The CDR3 has 15 amino acids.

CDR3 region: CSASSGGAKTGELFF. The CDR3 DNA reads TGCAGTGCTAGTAGCGGGGGGGCAAAAACCGGGGAGCTGTTTTTT. The rearrangement uses TRBV20-1 and TRBJ2-2; 11 nucleotides align to TRBD2. CDR1 and CDR2 from the germline V gene are DFQATT and SNEGSKA (reference sequence). CDR3 size: 15 residues. V lost 3 bases, J lost 5 bases, and 5 bases stayed unmatched.

In this sample, this clone turned up once. The rearrangement uses TRBV15 and TRBJ2-5; TRBD1 matches at 7 bases. Germline CDR1 LNHNV, CDR2 YYDKDF (reference sequence). The CDR3 has 16 amino acids. V was pared by 4 bases and J by 0 bases, with 8 bases of the junction left unmatched. The CDR3 here is CATSTLNRGHQETQYF. Here the CDR3 DNA reads TGTGCCACCAGCACCCTGAACAGGGGCCACCAAGAGACCCAGTACTTC.

The V gene is TRBV12-3 or TRBV12-4, the J gene TRBJ2-7, with 8 bases aligning to TRBD2. V lost 5 bases to trimming and J lost 4 bases; unmatched junction nucleotides: 4. The CDR3 is made up of 13 amino acids. The CDR3 region is CASSRAGGYEQYF. The CDR3 coding sequence is TGTGCCAGCAGTCGTGCGGGAGGTTACGAGCAGTACTTC.

In this sample, this clone turned up a few times. V gene TRBV29-1 combines with J gene TRBJ2-1; TRBD2 agrees at 8 bases. Germline loops: CDR1 SQVTM, CDR2 ANQGSEA. J gave up 8 bases and V 4 bases, and 10 bases lay outside the gene matches. The CDR3 length is 14 residues. CDR3 residues: CSVAGAGVGDEQFF. In DNA, the CDR3 is TGCAGCGTTGCTGGAGCGGGGGTGGGGGATGAGCAGTTCTTC.

This clone showed up just once. The chain links TRBV18 to TRBJ2-7, with TRBD1 as a possible D gene (6 bases). CDR3 size: 12 residues. The ends were cut back, 2 bases at V and 5 bases at J, with 7 bases in the middle. CDR1 is KGHSH and CDR2 is LQKENI in the germline V gene. CDR3 region: CASSPTGHEQYF. The CDR3 nucleotides are TGTGCCAGCTCACCAACAGGGCACGAGCAGTACTTC. The whole variable domain, filled in from reference TRBV18 and TRBJ2-7, reads NAGVMQNPRHLVRRRGQEARLRCSPMKGHSHVYWYRQLPEEGLKFMVYLQKENIIDESGMPKERFSAEFPKEGPSILRIQQVVRGDSAAYFCASSPTGHEQYFGPGTRLTVT.

This CDR3 reads CASSPINSGATDTQYF. In nucleotides, the CDR3 is TGTGCCAGCTCACCTATAAACTCAGGGGCCACAGATACGCAGTATTTT. J is TRBJ2-3 and V is TRBV18; possible D gene TRBD1, 6 bases. V lost 3 bases to trimming and J lost 2 bases, with 15 bases between them. Germline CDR1 is KGHSH and CDR2 is LQKENI. This CDR3 has 16 residues.

CDR3 DNA sequence: TGCGCCAGCAGAGATCGCAGCTCTGGGGCCAACGTCCTGACTTTC. Translation: CASRDRSSGANVLTF. This chain uses TRBV5-1 with TRBJ2-6; no reliable D call. The V gene's germline CDR1 is SGHRS and CDR2 YFSETQ. The V and J ends lost 5 bases and 0 bases respectively, with 9 bases between them. This CDR3 contains 15 residues.

CDR3 loop: CASGTGGRENTIYF. The CDR3 bases are TGCGCCAGCGGAACAGGGGGCCGGGAAAACACCATATATTTT. This sequence joins TRBV5-1 and TRBJ1-3; 9 nucleotides align to TRBD1. The ends lost 7 bases at V and 6 bases at J; junction bases unmatched: 8. Germline CDR1 SGHRS, CDR2 YFSETQ. The CDR3 spans 14 residues.

In DNA form, the CDR3 reads TGTGCCAGCAGTGGGACAGGGATGGAGCCCCAGCATTTT. The encoded protein is CASSGTGMEPQHF. V is TRBV2 and J is TRBJ1-5; 8 bases are a match to TRBD1. J lost 8 bases, V lost 4 bases, and 4 bases had no gene match. The CDR3 runs to 13 residues. Germline CDR1 and CDR2: SNHLY and FYNNEI.

This clone was found once. The chain combines TRBV18 with TRBJ2-7, with 14 bases matching TRBD2. J gave up 5 bases and V 8 bases, and 8 bases lay outside the gene matches. CDR1 is KGHSH, CDR2 LQKENI, per germline. The CDR3 has 15 residues. The CDR3 nucleotides read TGTGCCAGCCAAGGGACTAGCGGGAGCTTTAACGAGCAGTACTTC. Translation gives CASQGTSGSFNEQYF.

The chain employs TRBV2 and TRBJ1-3; TRBD1 might be the D (5 bases). In germline, CDR1 is SNHLY, CDR2 FYNNEI. The CDR3 covers 16 residues. Deletions cut 4 bases from V and 0 bases from J, with 13 bases between. The CDR3 DNA sequence: TGTGCCAGCAGTGTGTCAGGGAAGAGCTCTGGAAACACCATATATTTT. The encoded protein is CASSVSGKSSGNTIYF.

The V and J genes are TRBV4-2 and TRBJ2-7, with D possibly matching TRBD1 (6 bases). V gave up 0 bases and J gave up 3 bases, with 9 bases separating them. CDR3 size: 14 residues. The germline V gene has CDR1 LGHNA and CDR2 YNFKEQ. The DNA for the CDR3 is TGTGCCAGCAGCCAAGATAGAGGGGGCTACGAGCAGTACTTC. Protein: CASSQDRGGYEQYF.

Only one count was recorded for this clone. The chain joins TRBV10-1 to TRBJ2-2, with a tentative D call TRBD2 (5 bases). V gave up 6 bases and J gave up 5 bases, with 10 bases separating them. This CDR3 is 13 amino acids long. Germline V gene data show CDR1 as WNHNN and CDR2 as SYGVQD (reference sequence). The CDR3 spells CASSRGQTGELFF. The CDR3 region has the DNA TGCGCCAGCAGCCGGGGTCAGACCGGGGAGCTGTTTTTT.